Shown below are 8 T cell receptor beta chains from a single sample sequenced in a study of T-cell reconstitution after alpha-beta-depleted transplantation in children. The TCRbeta library was prepared with unique molecular identifiers. TCRdb reprocessed the PCR reads with MiXCR, giving one entry per CDR3 protein. In the table there are approximately 640,000 distinct CDR3 sequences, over 15% of which are singletons. Sequenced here: PBMCs from the stem cell graft donor, sampled from the stem cell graft. The receptors stem from a human donor who donated a stem cell graft to a child with acute myeloid leukemia.

V is TRBV7-2 and J is TRBJ2-2, with TRBD2 as a possible D gene (6 bases). Germline V gives CDR1 SGHTA, CDR2 FQGNSA. The CDR3 has 15 amino acids. V was clipped by 1 base and J by 5 bases, with 11 bases between them. The CDR3 nucleotides read TGTGCCAGCAGCTTAGTGCTGGCGGGAACCGGGGAGCTGTTTTTT. This sequence encodes CASSLVLAGTGELFF.

This clonotype was recorded many times. The chain employs TRBV12-3 or TRBV12-4 and TRBJ2-2, with D possibly TRBD2 on 5 matching bases. The CDR3 consists of 16 residues. V gave up 2 bases and J gave up 0 bases, with 10 bases separating them. The CDR3 nucleotides are TGTGCCAGCAGTTTAAACCGGGAACCGAACACCGGGGAGCTGTTTTTT. It is translated as CASSLNREPNTGELFF.

In its sample, this clonotype was seen a few times. The genes are TRBV2 and TRBJ2-7; D unresolved. Trimming removed 1 base at V and 5 bases at J, with 9 bases between. The CDR3 covers 13 residues. Per germline, CDR1 SNHLY and CDR2 FYNNEI. CDR3: CASSEGRHDEQYF. Here the CDR3 DNA reads TGTGCCAGCAGTGAAGGAAGACATGACGAGCAGTACTTC.

This clonotype was counted many times. The chain recombines TRBV12-3 or TRBV12-4 with TRBJ1-4, with no clear D. V lost 7 bases and J 7 bases, leaving 13 bases between the germline ends. This CDR3 spans 13 amino acids. CDR3 region: CASTYRPGEKLFF. In DNA, the CDR3 is TGTGCCAGCACCTATAGGCCCGGTGAAAAACTGTTTTTT.

The rearrangement links TRBV29-1 to TRBJ1-1; D possibly corresponds to TRBD1 (5 bases). There are 14 residues in the CDR3. Trimming cost V 7 bases and J 4 bases, with 19 bases left between them. Germline assignment: CDR1 SQVTM and CDR2 ANQGSEA. CDR3 in amino acids: CSGDRDYSGTEAFF. In nucleotides, the CDR3 is TGCAGCGGGGACCGGGATTATAGTGGCACTGAAGCTTTCTTT.

This sequence joins TRBV7-2 and TRBJ2-3; 7 nucleotides line up with TRBD2. The CDR3 consists of 15 residues. V shed 1 base, J shed 2 bases, and the junction held 3 bases outside the gene matches. From germline, CDR1 is SGHTA and CDR2 FQGNSA. The CDR3: CASSLGTRLTDTQYF. The CDR3 coding sequence is TGTGCCAGCAGCTTAGGGACTAGACTCACAGATACGCAGTATTTT.

The CDR3 reads CASNKGGFFQDNEQFF. The CDR3 DNA reads as TGTGCCAGCAATAAAGGAGGTTTCTTTCAGGACAATGAGCAGTTCTTC. The rearrangement uses TRBV7-2 and TRBJ2-1; a weak D match, TRBD2 (5 bases). This CDR3 contains 16 residues. Germline V CDR1 and CDR2: SGHTA, FQGNSA. V was cut by 7 bases and J by 5 bases, with 21 bases left in between.

This clonotype showed up just a few times. This chain joins TRBV20-1 and TRBJ2-2; 8 positions match TRBD1. Germline V gene data show CDR1 as DFQATT and CDR2 as SNEGSKA (reference sequence). V lost 1 base to trimming and J lost 4 bases; unmatched junction nucleotides: 8. This CDR3 spans 16 amino acids. The CDR3, as DNA: TGCAGTGCTAGAGCCTTTGGACAGGGACCCACCGGGGAGCTGTTTTTT. It yields the protein CSARAFGQGPTGELFF.